The 9 T cell receptor beta chains listed next were all sequenced from one sample in a study of T cells after yellow fever vaccination (dated by TCRdb to between 2018 and 2021). Receptors were amplified or captured by 5' RACE. The instrument was an Illumina HiSeq 2500. Using fastp at Q25 and MiXCR, TCRdb reprocessed the public reads and kept productive beta chains. A single entry per CDR3 protein holds the most common genes and DNA from its merged rows. The sample profile shows 150,000 or so distinct CDR3 sequences; 6% to 7.5% of them were found once. The leading ten clones occupy roughly 2.5% of the sample. Sample treatment or condition, as interpreted from the label and publication: live attenuated yellow fever vaccine strain. This specimen consisted of CD4+ T cells sorted from PBMCs, obtained less than 6 days after the first yellow fever vaccination. The receptors were gathered from a man between 18 and 35 years old who received the YFV17D yellow fever vaccine.

This clonotype was counted ten times or more. The chain recombines TRBV10-1 with TRBJ1-5; maybe TRBD1 (6 bases). The V and J ends lost 5 bases and 7 bases respectively, with 15 bases between them. The germline V gene encodes CDR1 WNHNN and CDR2 SYGVQD (reference sequence). This CDR3 has 14 amino acids. The CDR3 is CASSPDRYGQPQHF. As DNA, the CDR3 is TGCGCCAGCAGTCCAGACAGGTACGGACAGCCCCAGCATTTT.

Concerning this clonotype: This may be a read error, as it is one base from a much larger clone. The genes are TRBV7-2 and TRBJ2-7; 7 nucleotides line up with TRBD2. Germline CDR1 SGHTA, CDR2 FQGNSA. Trimming cost V 4 bases and J 2 bases; bases outside gene matches: 2. This CDR3 is 13 amino acids long. CDR3 region: CASSCTSAYEQYV. In nucleotides, the CDR3 is TGTGCCAGCAGCTGTACTAGCGCCTACGAGCAGTACGTC.

Only a few counts were recorded for this clonotype. The V and J genes are TRBV7-9 and TRBJ1-1; TRBD1 matches at 7 bases. Germline CDR1 reads SEHNR; CDR2 reads FQNEAQ (reference sequence). The V segment lost 5 bases and the J segment 4 bases; nucleotides outside the gene matches: 7. The CDR3 extends over 14 amino acids. In nucleotides, the CDR3 is TGTGCCAGCAGCAGAAACAGGGGACTCACTGAAGCTTTCTTT. Its translation is CASSRNRGLTEAFF.

This clonotype was recorded many times. The chain is built from TRBV5-1 and TRBJ2-1, with 10 positions matching TRBD1. The germline V gene encodes CDR1 SGHRS and CDR2 YFSETQ. This CDR3 comprises 15 residues. The V segment lost 4 bases and the J segment 9 bases; nucleotides outside the gene matches: 10. This chain's CDR3 is CASSDRTGGPGEQFF. CDR3 DNA sequence: TGCGCCAGCAGCGACCGGACAGGGGGGCCGGGTGAGCAGTTCTTC.

This sequence joins TRBV14 and TRBJ1-6; a possible D gene is TRBD1 (6 bases). The V gene lost 0 bases and the J gene lost 5 bases, with 14 bases spanning the gap. Germline lookup yields CDR1 SGHDN and CDR2 FVKESK. This CDR3 spans 17 amino acids. This CDR3 is CASSQEDPGANNSPLHF. The CDR3 region has the DNA TGTGCCAGCAGCCAAGAGGACCCGGGGGCCAATAATTCACCCCTCCACTTT.

Ten or more counts support this clonotype. J is TRBJ2-7 and V is TRBV12-3 or TRBV12-4; a weak D match, TRBD1 (5 bases). This CDR3 comprises 12 residues. Deletions cut 5 bases from V and 5 bases from J, with 10 bases between. Here the CDR3 reads CASSGQGNEQYF. CDR3 DNA: TGTGCCAGCAGTGGGCAGGGCAACGAGCAGTACTTC.

This clonotype was observed a handful of times. The CDR3 region is CSARVAGRYEQYV. Written as DNA, the CDR3 is TGCAGTGCTAGAGTTGCAGGACGGTACGAGCAGTACGTC. The chain employs TRBV20-1 and TRBJ2-7; D is ambiguous. CDR1 and CDR2 from the germline V gene are DFQATT and SNEGSKA (reference sequence). CDR3 length: 13 residues. V shed 1 base and J shed 4 bases, with 11 bases lying between them.

This clonotype showed up many times. The chain carries TRBV7-3 and TRBJ2-1; D is perhaps TRBD2 (5 bases). Germline lookup yields CDR1 SGHTA and CDR2 FQGTGA. CDR3 length: 14 amino acids. The V and J ends lost 5 bases and 5 bases respectively, with 13 bases between them. CDR3 coding DNA: TGTGCCAGCAGCACCTCCGGGGTAGACAATGAGCAGTTCTTC. Its translation is CASSTSGVDNEQFF.

This clonotype was counted at least ten times. This chain joins TRBV7-9 and TRBJ1-1; D might be TRBD1 (5 bases). V gave up 5 bases and J gave up 0 bases, with 10 bases separating them. This CDR3 comprises 14 residues. The germline CDR1 and CDR2 sequences are SEHNR and FQNEAQ (reference sequence). The DNA for the CDR3 is TGTGCCAGCAGCCCCCAGACAGTGAACACTGAAGCTTTCTTT. Protein sequence: CASSPQTVNTEAFF.